This T cell receptor beta chain came from a study of T cell responses to AZD1222 COVID-19 vaccine. TCRdb keeps only in-frame clones here, not all; method: immunoSEQ multiplex PCR. The sample records tens of thousands of clones, about nine tenths being singletons. The CDR3 has 14 amino acids. Between the trimmed V and J ends, which lost 5 bases and 2 bases, there was a span of 12 bases. Germline CDR1 MNHEY, CDR2 SVGAGI. The source was peripheral blood, collected on day 0 of AZD1222 vaccination. The rearrangement joins TRBV6-5 to TRBJ1-2, with a possible D match to TRBD1 (5 bases). This receptor was obtained from an adult in good health. The CDR3 DNA reads TGTGCCAGCAGTACCCAGAGGGGAAACTATGGCTACACCTTC. Its protein is CASSTQRGNYGYTF.